A selection of T cell receptor beta chains follows, all from one sample in a study of identical twins. TCRdb itself ran the 5' RACE reads through MiXCR, one entry per CDR3 protein. Here the sample spans 450,000 or so distinct CDR3 sequences, 13% to 15% being singletons. This same sample was also part of a study on yellow fever vaccine responses in identical twins.

The specimen was CD4+ T cells sorted from blood. Receptors were obtained from a woman under 30 in good health. Each CDR3 is given with its conserved first and last residue. Fields, in order: clone size, J gene, CDR3 length, D gene, V gene, CDR3 protein, CDR3 DNA. A D gene is named only where the DNA matches it firmly. A row's size may be missing; if present it is once, few, many or a size class.

>many|TRBJ2-7|15|TRBD2|TRBV5-1
CASSLDGTSVYEQYF
TGCGCCAGCAGCTTGGACGGGACTAGCGTCTACGAGCAGTACTTC
>few|TRBJ2-1|13|NA|TRBV20-1
CSAAGSSYNEQFF
TGCAGTGCTGCGGGAAGCTCCTACAATGAGCAGTTCTTC
>NA|TRBJ2-2|14|NA|TRBV29-1
CSVDPGPLGGELFF
TGCAGCGTTGATCCGGGGCCTTTGGGAGGGGAGCTGTTTTTT
>NA|TRBJ2-7|14|NA|TRBV11-2
CASSYDGGTYEQYF
TGTGCCAGCAGCTACGACGGTGGGACCTACGAGCAGTACTTC
>few|TRBJ1-5|17|TRBD1|TRBV28
CASTLLGQGGPNQPQHF
TGTGCCAGCACCCTCCTGGGACAGGGAGGTCCAAATCAGCCCCAGCATTTT
>NA|TRBJ2-1|14|NA|TRBV3-1
CASSLGQGMGEQFF
TGTGCCAGCAGCCTTGGTCAAGGGATGGGTGAGCAGTTCTTC
>NA|TRBJ2-7|11|TRBD2|TRBV9
CASPQGEGFGF
TGTGCCAGCCCCCAAGGGGAGGGTTTCGGTTTC
>few|TRBJ2-3|17|NA|TRBV29-1
CSVEVRARTVSTDTQYF
TGCAGCGTTGAGGTTCGGGCTAGGACAGTGAGCACAGATACGCAGTATTTT
>many|TRBJ1-1|15|NA|TRBV12-3/TRBV12-4
CASSLMAGVHTEAFF
TGTGCCAGCAGTTTAATGGCAGGGGTTCACACTGAAGCTTTCTTT
>few|TRBJ1-6|13|NA|TRBV7-2
CASSPTINSPLHF
TGTGCCAGCAGCCCGACAATTAATTCACCCCTCCACTTT
>NA|TRBJ2-5|14|NA|TRBV11-3
CASSSHRDGKTQYF
TGTGCCAGCAGCTCTCACAGGGACGGAAAGACCCAGTACTTC
>few|TRBJ2-5|16|NA|TRBV5-1
CASSLAGGVILETQYF
TGCGCCAGCAGCTTGGCCGGCGGGGTAATTTTAGAGACCCAGTACTTC
>NA|TRBJ2-6|16|NA|TRBV20-1
CSAQRGAPTGANVLTF
TGCAGTGCACAAAGGGGGGCGCCGACCGGGGCCAACGTCCTGACTTTC
>few|TRBJ2-5|14|NA|TRBV12-3/TRBV12-4
CASSWGPNQETQYF
TGTGCCAGCAGCTGGGGACCGAACCAAGAGACCCAGTACTTC
>NA|TRBJ2-3|17|TRBD2|TRBV7-6
CASSLGLSSGRTDTQYF
TGTGCCAGCAGCTTGGGTTTGTCTAGCGGGAGGACAGATACGCAGTATTTT
>NA|TRBJ1-1|12|TRBD1|TRBV20-1
CSAPGRGNEAFF
TGCAGTGCTCCGGGCAGGGGGAATGAAGCTTTCTTT
>NA|TRBJ2-3|15|TRBD2|TRBV6-1
CASSRLAGKTDTQYF
TGTGCCAGCAGTCGACTAGCGGGAAAAACAGATACGCAGTATTTT
>once|TRBJ2-5|15|NA|TRBV7-9
CASSRDSQHSETQYF
TGTGCCAGCAGCCGGGACTCCCAGCACTCCGAGACCCAGTACTTC
>few|TRBJ2-7|11|NA|TRBV29-1
CSAKGIHEQYF
TGCAGCGCAAAAGGGATCCACGAGCAGTACTTC
>NA|TRBJ1-5|15|TRBD1|TRBV5-5
CASSLGRGQGQPQHF
TGTGCCAGCAGCTTGGGCAGGGGACAGGGGCAGCCCCAGCATTTT
>few|TRBJ2-3|13|NA|TRBV3-1
CASSQGGKNTQYF
TGTGCCAGCAGCCAAGGGGGGAAGAATACGCAGTATTTT
>NA|TRBJ2-1|14|TRBD1|TRBV12-3/TRBV12-4
CASSLTGEYNEQFF
TGTGCCAGCAGTTTAACAGGGGAATACAATGAGCAGTTCTTC
>NA|TRBJ2-7|15|NA|TRBV7-2
CASRSTGTDPYEQYF
TGTGCCAGCAGGTCTACCGGGACCGACCCTTACGAGCAGTACTTC
>NA|TRBJ2-5|12|NA|TRBV20-1
CSARADQETQYF
TGCAGTGCTAGGGCCGATCAAGAGACCCAGTACTTC
>NA|TRBJ2-1|16|TRBD2|TRBV7-2
CASSLAHREVLGEQFF
TGTGCCAGCAGCTTAGCTCACCGGGAGGTTCTTGGGGAGCAGTTCTTC
>many|TRBJ2-1|11|NA|TRBV6-6
CASSAVTEQFF
TGTGCCAGCAGCGCGGTTACTGAGCAGTTCTTC
>few|TRBJ2-1|14|NA|TRBV5-1
CASSPETGYNEQFF
TGCGCCAGCAGCCCAGAGACGGGATACAATGAGCAGTTCTTC
>few|TRBJ1-1|15|TRBD1|TRBV7-9
CASSPRDRGSTEAFF
TGTGCCAGCAGCCCCCGGGACAGGGGGAGCACTGAAGCTTTCTTT
>few|TRBJ2-3|18|TRBD2|TRBV27
CASSLKEVAGASTDTQYF
TGTGCCAGCAGTTTAAAAGAGGTAGCGGGGGCCAGCACAGATACGCAGTATTTT
>NA|TRBJ2-5|14|TRBD1|TRBV5-1
CASTGDRGRETQYF
TGCGCCAGCACCGGGGACAGGGGGCGAGAGACCCAGTACTTC
>NA|TRBJ2-3|12|NA|TRBV12-3/TRBV12-4
CASTLAADTQYF
TGTGCCAGCACCCTCGCCGCAGATACGCAGTATTTT